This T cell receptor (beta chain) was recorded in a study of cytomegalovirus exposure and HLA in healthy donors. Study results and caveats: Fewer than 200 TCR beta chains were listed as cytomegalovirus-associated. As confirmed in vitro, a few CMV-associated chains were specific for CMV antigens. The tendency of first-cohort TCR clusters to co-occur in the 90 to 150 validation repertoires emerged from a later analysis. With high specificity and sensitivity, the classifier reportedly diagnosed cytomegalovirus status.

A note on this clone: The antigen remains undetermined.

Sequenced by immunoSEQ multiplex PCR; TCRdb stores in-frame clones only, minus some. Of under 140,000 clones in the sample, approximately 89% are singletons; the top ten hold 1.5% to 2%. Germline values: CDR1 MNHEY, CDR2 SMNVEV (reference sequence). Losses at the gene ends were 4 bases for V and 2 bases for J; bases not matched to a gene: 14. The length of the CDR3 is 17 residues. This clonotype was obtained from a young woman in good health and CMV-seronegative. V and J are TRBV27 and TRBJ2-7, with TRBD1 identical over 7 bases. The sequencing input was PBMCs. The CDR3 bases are TGTGCCAGCAGTTGGGTCTTCTCCGGGACAGCAACCTACGAGCAGTACTTC. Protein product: CASSWVFSGTATYEQYF.